Shown below are 24 T cell receptor beta chains from a single sample sequenced in a study of T cells after yellow fever vaccination. TCRdb reprocessed the 5' RACE reads with MiXCR, giving one entry per CDR3 protein. This table has about 30,000 distinct CDR3 sequences, 4.4% appearing once. The starting material was CD8+ T cells sorted from PBMCs, obtained 5 days after the yellow fever booster vaccination. The receptors originated from a man aged 30 to 39 who received the YFV17D yellow fever vaccine.

This clonotype was seen at least ten times. This sequence joins TRBV5-4 and TRBJ1-1; TRBD1 agrees at 9 bases. V dropped 4 bases and J dropped 11; count of bases not matched to a gene: 15. CDR1 SGHNT and CDR2 YYREEE come from the germline V gene (reference sequence). The length of the CDR3 is 15 residues. This chain's CDR3 is CASSAGGTGGGGAFF. CDR3 coding DNA: TGTGCCAGCAGCGCCGGTGGAACAGGGGGCGGCGGGGCTTTCTTT.

This clonotype came up many times. The J gene is TRBJ2-1, the V gene TRBV23-1; D is perhaps TRBD2 (5 bases). TRBV23-1 is known as an ORF, though its function is uncertain. V was clipped by 0 bases and J by 5 bases, with 14 bases between them. The CDR3 runs 16 residues. DNA for the CDR3: TGCGCCAGCAGTCAATCGAGAGGGCCGACTCACAATGAGCAGTTCTTC. As protein: CASSQSRGPTHNEQFF.

This clonotype came up many times. The V call is TRBV24-1, the J call TRBJ2-1; 9 nucleotides agree with TRBD2. CDR3 length equals 19 residues. Germline lookup yields CDR1 KGHDR and CDR2 SFDVKD. V was pared by 0 bases and J by 0 bases, with 8 bases of the junction left unmatched. DNA of the CDR3: TGTGCCACCAGTGATTTGTGGACTAGCGCCGTTGGCTCCTACAATGAGCAGTTCTTC. It encodes CATSDLWTSAVGSYNEQFF.

In its sample, this clonotype was seen many times. The rearrangement joins TRBV28 to TRBJ1-4, with 8 bases fitting TRBD1. Germline V gene lookup returns CDR1 MDHEN and CDR2 SYDVKM. Trimming took 6 bases from V and 3 from J; bases not matched to a gene: 6. The CDR3 consists of 15 residues. The CDR3 coding sequence is TGTGCCAGCAGCCCCGGGACAGGTCCTAATGAAAAACTGTTTTTT. Protein: CASSPGTGPNEKLFF.

This clonotype came up many times. The CDR3 spells CASSPGTGYEQYF. The CDR3 nucleotides read TGTGCCAGCTCACCCGGGACAGGGTACGAGCAGTACTTC. This rearrangement joins TRBV18 to TRBJ2-7; 9 bases are a match to TRBD1. The length of the CDR3 is 13 residues. The germline V gene has CDR1 KGHSH and CDR2 LQKENI. The V segment lost 3 bases and the J segment 4 bases; nucleotides outside the gene matches: 1. The whole variable domain, filled in from reference TRBV18 and TRBJ2-7, reads NAGVMQNPRHLVRRRGQEARLRCSPMKGHSHVYWYRQLPEEGLKFMVYLQKENIIDESGMPKERFSAEFPKEGPSILRIQQVVRGDSAAYFCASSPGTGYEQYFGPGTRLTVT.

Points on this clonotype: Possible read error: a much larger clone is one base away. The chain links TRBV9 to TRBJ2-3; weak D call: TRBD2 (5 bases). This CDR3 is 11 amino acids long. Trimming removed 4 bases at V and 8 bases at J, with 8 bases between. The germline V gene has CDR1 SGDLS and CDR2 YYNGEE. The CDR3 DNA is TGTGCCAGCAGCTCTGGAGGTACGCAGTATTTT. It yields the protein CASSSGGTQYF. Full variable domain (missing parts from reference TRBV9 and TRBJ2-3): DSGVTQTPKHLITATGQRVTLRCSPRSGDLSVYWYQQSLDQGLQFLIQYYNGEERAKGNILERFSAQQFPDLHSELNLSSLELGDSALYFCASSSGGTQYFGPGTRLTVL.

This clonotype has at least ten counts. V and J are TRBV6-1 and TRBJ2-1; D possibly corresponds to TRBD1 (6 bases). Trimming took off 6 bases at V and 4 bases at J, with 13 bases between the two ends. Germline V CDR1 and CDR2: MNHNS, SASEGT. The CDR3 consists of 14 residues. CDR3 sequence: CASRDEGVYNEQFF. The DNA of the CDR3 is TGTGCCAGCAGAGATGAGGGGGTTTACAATGAGCAGTTCTTC.

This clonotype was observed at least ten times. This chain connects TRBV7-8 to TRBJ2-3; 10 bases are shared with TRBD1. CDR3 length: 15 amino acids. Germline V lookup: CDR1 SGHVS, CDR2 FQNEAQ. Germline trimming cut 3 bases from V and 5 bases from J; bases unmatched to any gene: 5. As DNA, the CDR3 is TGTGCCAGCAGCTTCGGGACAGGGGAACAAGATACGCAGTATTTT. Residues: CASSFGTGEQDTQYF.

This clonotype was detected many times. J is TRBJ2-1 and V is TRBV4-1; TRBD2 might be the D (5 bases). Germline assignment: CDR1 MGHRA and CDR2 YSYEKL. The CDR3 extends over 14 amino acids. Trimming left V 6 bases short and J 8 bases short, with 17 bases between. CDR3 bases: TGCGCCAGCAGGCCCCTCCCGTTGGGAGATGAGCAGTTCTTC. Protein: CASRPLPLGDEQFF.

This clonotype was seen many times. J is TRBJ2-5 and V is TRBV28; D call uncertain. The CDR3 length is 13 residues. Germline V CDR1 and CDR2: MDHEN, SYDVKM. Trimming took 3 bases from V and 5 from J, leaving 10 bases between them. The CDR3 nucleotides read TGTGCCAGCAGTTTTGACCGGCGGGAGACCCAGTACTTC. It specifies CASSFDRRETQYF.

In this sample, this clonotype turned up many times. This sequence joins TRBV29-1 and TRBJ1-2; no clear D. The germline gives CDR1 SQVTM, CDR2 ANQGSEA. Trimming shortened V by 3 bases and J by 2 bases, and 10 bases separated the two germline ends. CDR3 length: 13 residues. The CDR3 region is CSVDSNLNYGYTF. CDR3 sequence (DNA): TGCAGCGTTGACAGCAACTTAAACTATGGCTACACCTTC.

The table lists this clonotype with many counts. This chain connects TRBV29-1 to TRBJ2-7; maybe TRBD2 (6 bases). The germline CDR1 and CDR2 sequences are SQVTM and ANQGSEA. V lost 6 bases to trimming and J lost 2 bases, with 14 bases between them. The length of the CDR3 is 13 residues. CDR3: CSVIGGYTYEQYF. Written as DNA, the CDR3 is TGCAGCGTCATTGGGGGGTACACCTACGAGCAGTACTTC.

Many counts were recorded for this clonotype. This sequence joins TRBV5-1 and TRBJ2-7; TRBD1 matches 9 bases. CDR3 length: 15 amino acids. The V and J ends lost 3 bases and 2 bases, in that order; junction bases with no gene match: 6. Germline lookup yields CDR1 SGHRS and CDR2 YFSETQ. CDR3 bases: TGCGCCAGCAGCTCCCCGGGACAGGGTACCTACGAGCAGTACTTC. It yields the protein CASSSPGQGTYEQYF. Full variable domain (missing parts from reference TRBV5-1 and TRBJ2-7): KAGVTQTPRYLIKTRGQQVTLSCSPISGHRSVSWYQQTPGQGLQFLFEYFSETQRNKGNFPGRFSGRQFSNSRSEMNVSTLELGDSALYLCASSSPGQGTYEQYFGPGTRLTVT.

This chain uses TRBV19 with TRBJ2-3; D is uncertain. The CDR3 contains 15 residues. Germline V gene data show CDR1 as LNHDA and CDR2 as SQIVND (reference sequence). The germline V and J ends were trimmed by 7 bases and 0 bases, with 14 bases remaining between them. The CDR3 nucleotides read TGTGCCAGTACCAGGCGGCTTTCCAGCACAGATACGCAGTATTTT. It translates to CASTRRLSSTDTQYF.

This clonotype came up many times. The V gene is TRBV14, the J gene TRBJ2-7, with 9 bases lining up with TRBD1. The CDR3 length is 16 residues. Germline V gives CDR1 SGHDN, CDR2 FVKESK. V lost 2 bases, J lost 1 base, and 6 bases stayed unmatched. CDR3 DNA sequence: TGTGCCAGCAGCCAAACGCCGGGACAGGGTTCCTACGAGCAGTACTTC. Protein: CASSQTPGQGSYEQYF.

This clonotype was seen many times. The CDR3, as DNA: TGCGCCAGCAGCCCCAGCACAGATACGCAGTATTTT. The encoded protein is CASSPSTDTQYF. The chain joins TRBV5-1 to TRBJ2-3; D uncertain. CDR3 length: 12 amino acids. Germline V gene data show CDR1 as SGHRS and CDR2 as YFSETQ. Trimming cost V 4 bases and J 0 bases, with 3 bases left between them.

This clonotype appeared many times. CDR3 sequence reads: CASSKGGGEAFF. As DNA, the CDR3 is TGTGCCAGCAGCAAGGGGGGGGGTGAAGCTTTCTTT. This chain links TRBV5-5 with TRBJ1-1, with D perhaps TRBD1 (6 bases). V shed 4 bases and J shed 7 bases, with 11 bases lying between them. The CDR3 length is 12 residues. Germline-derived CDR1 and CDR2 are SGHKS and YYEKEE (reference sequence).

This clonotype was seen ten or more times. This chain uses TRBV10-3 with TRBJ2-3; 11 bases are a match to TRBD2. Trimming removed 6 bases from V and 3 bases from J; junction bases left unmatched: 5. The CDR3 runs 15 residues. Germline CDR1 ENHRY, CDR2 SYGVKD. The CDR3 DNA reads TGTGCCATCAGAGAGGGACTAGCGGATACAGATACGCAGTATTTT. Amino acid sequence: CAIREGLADTDTQYF.

This clonotype was detected many times. The chain couples TRBV3-1 to TRBJ2-1, with D tentatively TRBD1 (6 bases). The CDR3 sequence is 16 residues long. In germline, CDR1 is LGHDT, CDR2 YNNKEL (reference sequence). V was trimmed by 3 bases and J by 0 bases, leaving 12 bases between them. CDR3 residues: CASSHPDSSSYNEQFF. The CDR3 DNA follows: TGTGCCAGCAGCCACCCGGACAGCAGCTCCTACAATGAGCAGTTCTTC.

This clonotype was detected ten times or more. V gene TRBV25-1 combines with J gene TRBJ1-5; D possibly corresponds to TRBD1 (6 bases). In germline, CDR1 is MGHDK, CDR2 SYGVNS. The CDR3 sequence is 15 residues long. V was trimmed by 1 base and J by 2 bases, leaving 9 bases between them. CDR3 in DNA: TGTGCCAGCAGTGAATCTGAGGGGGGCAATCAGCCCCAGCATTTT. Protein: CASSESEGGNQPQHF.

This clonotype has only a few counts. This chain links TRBV5-6 with TRBJ2-7, with unresolved D. V lost 2 bases, J lost 1 base, and 7 bases lay in between. Germline CDR1 SGHDT, CDR2 YYEEEE. This CDR3 is built from 13 residues. CDR3 amino acids: CASSFGLSYEQYF. In DNA, the CDR3 is TGTGCCAGCAGCTTCGGGCTTTCCTACGAGCAGTACTTC.

V is TRBV7-9 and J is TRBJ2-6; the D is unclear. V lost 7 bases and J 4 bases, leaving 8 bases between the germline ends. The CDR3 is 13 amino acids. In germline, CDR1 is SEHNR, CDR2 FQNEAQ (reference sequence). The CDR3 is CASMLPGANVLTF. CDR3 bases: TGTGCCAGCATGCTTCCCGGGGCCAACGTCCTGACTTTC.

The table lists this clonotype with a few counts. J is TRBJ2-1 and V is TRBV29-1; D call uncertain. From germline, CDR1 is SQVTM and CDR2 ANQGSEA. CDR3 length equals 14 residues. Trimming cost V 3 bases and J 4 bases, with 13 bases left between them. The CDR3 region has the DNA TGCAGCGTTGATGAGGTCTCGCTATACAATGAGCAGTTCTTC. The encoded protein is CSVDEVSLYNEQFF.

The chain recombines TRBV7-4 with TRBJ2-3; 12 positions match TRBD2. In germline, CDR1 is SGHVT, CDR2 SQSDAQ. The CDR3 has 16 residues. J was trimmed by 0 bases and V by 6 bases; bases with no gene match: 4. The CDR3 DNA reads TGTGCCAGCAGGAGGACTAGCGGGGAAAGCACAGATACGCAGTATTTT. Its protein is CASRRTSGESTDTQYF.